This TCR beta chain was captured by sequencing in a study of T cells expressing NK-cell markers. Study information: Sorted CD3+CD56-NKG2C+, CD3+CD56+NKG2C- and CD3+CD56+NKG2C+ T cells were the source of the TCR beta repertoires.

On this clonotype itself: Its cognate antigen is unknown.

CDR3 size: 20 residues. Per the germline V gene, CDR1 is SEHNR and CDR2 is FQNEAQ (reference sequence). UMI-tagged 5'RACE template switching yielded the TCR beta cDNA. TCRdb reprocessed the 5' RACE reads, keeping one entry per CDR3 protein, no DNA. The sample has 350,000 to 450,000 distinct CDR3 sequences; the top ten hold 4% to 6.5%. Study-wide results and caveats: In several donors, dominant CD3+CD56+NKG2C+ clonotypes ranked among the top 10 CD8+ clonotypes. The CD3+CD56-NKG2C+ fraction of several donors was also led by these clonotypes.

The chain links TRBV7-9 to TRBJ2-7; the D call of TRBD2 rests on TCRdb alone, since no DNA is present to check it. Specimen: blood T cells: a sorted CD56 or NKG2C T cell subset, CD4+ or CD8+ T cells, or bulk PBMC T cells (not recorded which). This TCR was sampled from a man between 18 and 69 years old in good health. The CDR3 loop is CASSHTPPNRLAGATYEQYF.